This entry describes one T cell receptor (beta chain). The record originates from a study of T cell repertoires in ileal Crohn's disease. Study details: Every patient was operated on for stricturing (roughly 61%) or penetrating (approximately 40%) complications.

The CDR3 has 13 residues. V was shortened by 4 bases and J by 6 bases, with 10 bases between the two germline ends. Looked up from germline, CDR1 is SGHNT and CDR2 is YYREEE (reference sequence). The method was immunoSEQ multiplex PCR; TCRdb's version includes in-frame clones alone and lacks a portion of them. In the table there are roughly 7,900 clones, almost 95% of which are singletons. The clonotype was recovered from an adult with Crohn's disease. The sample taken for sequencing was ileal tissue. The chain is built from TRBV5-4 and TRBJ1-4; D not resolved. Here the CDR3 reads CASSPDRDEKLFF. DNA for the CDR3: TGTGCCAGCAGCCCTGACCGGGATGAAAAACTGTTTTTT.